Listed below are T cell receptor beta chains from one sample, sequenced in a study of shared clonotypes between healthy human individuals. The protocol was immunoSEQ multiplex PCR, while the TCRdb copy is restricted to in-frame clones and leaves out a portion. The sample records approximately 1,500,000 clones, roughly 97% being singletons. Sequenced: naive CD4+ T cells sorted from blood. The receptors were gathered from a man aged 25-40 years in good health. Each CDR3 is given with its conserved first and last residue.

>TRBJ2-5|TRBV5-1
CASSFSGNQETQYF
>TRBJ2-3|TRBV11-2
CASSLAAITDTQYF
>TRBJ2-3|TRBV11-2
CASSRGWGTDTQYF
>TRBJ2-7|TRBV30
CAYNYLGDYEQYF
>TRBJ2-1|TRBV18
CASSPLGTSGRSSYNEQFF
>TRBJ2-7|TRBV27
CASSLSGQGPAEQYF
>TRBJ2-1|TRBV5-1
CASSLAGPHYNEQFF
>TRBJ2-1|TRBV5-1
CASSSLASGLAGEGSYNEQFF
>TRBJ1-3|TRBV7-2
CASSLGAVTSGNTIYF
>TRBJ2-3|TRBV4-3
CASSQQRGSTDTQYF
>TRBJ1-5|TRBV19
CASSIDRGGFQPQHF
>TRBJ2-7|TRBV18
CASARGGGYEQYF
>TRBJ1-2|TRBV19
CASSLLGTGNPNGYTF
>TRBJ2-1|TRBV7-6
CASSLVQWREGLGEQFF
>TRBJ2-2|TRBV10-1
CASTRDRNTGELFF
>TRBJ2-5|TRBV7-2
CASSLPGGTWWETQYF
>TRBJ2-7|TRBV6-1
CASSENRSPTYEQYF
>TRBJ2-7|TRBV4-3
CASSQDDRVYSYEQYF
>TRBJ1-2|TRBV6-6
CASGPGQQGYTF
>TRBJ1-4|TRBV11-2
CASSLGRWGRRDEKLFF
>TRBJ2-3|TRBV30
CAWGGEPQQYF
>TRBJ2-7|TRBV11-3
CASSLEGAYEQYF
>TRBJ2-7|TRBV6-6
CASSRPVGRAYEQYF
>TRBJ2-5|TRBV2
CASSQTVRETQYF
>TRBJ2-1|TRBV15
CATSRGSGTGGEQFF
>TRBJ2-3|TRBV5-4
CASSLLAGEADTQYF
>TRBJ1-3|TRBV18
CASSPQPLGQGRNTIYF
>TRBJ1-3|TRBV27
CASSLVPGLSGNTIYF
>TRBJ1-5|TRBV18
CASSATGNNQPQHF
>TRBJ2-5|TRBV5-1
CASSLMGLAGGPNQETQYF
>TRBJ2-3|TRBV5-1
CASSFGHPGVDTQYF
>TRBJ2-5|TRBV27
CASSHGPGFQETQYF
>TRBJ2-5|TRBV9
CASSPSAGRQETQYF
>TRBJ2-3|TRBV7-2
CASSQDGGTDTQYF
>TRBJ2-7|TRBV18
CASSPTDRYEQYF
>TRBJ2-3|TRBV5-4
CASSSDRGLVTDTQYF
>TRBJ2-1|TRBV7-8
CASSPVLLIEQFF
>TRBJ1-5|TRBV28
CASRTGSGSNQPQHF
>TRBJ2-1|TRBV5-4
CASSPRGGRGNEQFF
>TRBJ2-5|TRBV18
CASSPPRGRGWTQYF
>TRBJ2-7|TRBV7-2
CASTSLLHRGRLGEQYF
>TRBJ2-7|TRBV7-2
CASSLDGGRGGEQYF
>TRBJ2-5|TRBV5-6
CASTRDRGLGTQYF